Below, one T cell receptor beta chain is given with its context. Its antigen is unidentified. These data belong to a study of graft-versus-host responses after intestinal transplantation. Study-wide context: Multivisceral, liver-intestinal, or isolated intestinal transplants were given to recipients. Findings and limits, study-wide: Researchers found GvH clones in recipient marrow, and some showed up first in ileum or blood. After transplant, early declines in HvG clones were associated with peak levels of circulating GvH clones.

CDR1 is SNHLY and CDR2 is FYNNEI in the germline V gene. This CDR3 is built from 13 residues. V was pared by 10 bases and J by 4 bases, with 16 bases between. The table came from immunoSEQ multiplex PCR; TCRdb's copy has only in-frame clones and leaves some out. The sample lists nearly 100,000 clones, roughly 90% occurring once. The source material was PBMCs, sampled about 440 days after intestinal transplant. The TCR sequence derives from a human patient who received an intestinal transplant, so some T cells may come from the graft donor. V and J are TRBV2 and TRBJ1-2, with D tentatively TRBD1 (6 bases). The CDR3, as DNA: TGTGCCACCAAGACAGGATCGCCCTATGGCTACACCTTC. Amino acid sequence: CATKTGSPYGYTF.